This T cell receptor beta chain came from a study of OX40 agonist ivuxolimab in advanced cancers. Study details: Three patients, one with hepatocellular carcinoma and two with cutaneous melanoma, responded partially. The study's findings and limits: At doses 0.1 to 3.0 mg/kg, CD4+ and CD8+ clones expanded.

The junction had 6 bases not matched to a gene; V was cut back by 3 bases and J by 7 bases. The CDR3 covers 14 residues. Germline V CDR1 and CDR2: MDHEN, SYDVKM. Profiling relied on immunoSEQ multiplex PCR, and the TCRdb table lists in-frame clones only, not all of them. The sample comprises roughly 28,000 clones, roughly 87% of which are singletons, and around 15% rests with the top ten. As to this clone: Its antigen is currently unknown.

The sample here was CD4+ or CD8+ T cells sorted from blood, taken in a trial of the OX40 agonist ivuxolimab. The sequence derives from an adult with an advanced solid tumor such as melanoma, head and neck, liver or kidney cancer. V usage is TRBV28 and J usage is TRBJ2-1; 7 positions agree with TRBD2. CDR3 bases: TGTGCCAGCAGTTTGGGCGGGAGTAAGAATGAGCAGTTCTTC. Translation: CASSLGGSKNEQFF.